This is a list of T cell receptor beta chains from one sample in a study of shared clonotypes between healthy human individuals. Profiling relied on immunoSEQ multiplex PCR, and the TCRdb table lists in-frame clones only, not all of them. In the table there are some 2,100,000 clones, approximately 94% of which are singletons. The sequenced material came from naive CD4+ T cells sorted from blood. The source is a man in his late teens or twenties in good health. Both conserved end residues are part of each CDR3. D genes are given only for firm matches. The size field is filled for only some rows; it gives once, few, many or a size class.

CDR3 length,J gene,clone size,V gene,D gene,CDR3 protein,CDR3 DNA
16,TRBJ2-1,.,TRBV15,TRBD2,CATSSRTSGAYNEQFF,TGTGCCACCAGCTCAAGGACTAGCGGAGCCTACAATGAGCAGTTCTTC
17,TRBJ2-7,.,TRBV12-2,.,CASRLESTRVPNYEQYF,TGTGCAAGTCGCTTAGAGTCCACCAGGGTGCCTAACTACGAGCAGTACTTC
12,TRBJ2-7,.,TRBV6-5,TRBD1,CASSLDRAEQYF,TGTGCCAGCAGCCTGGACAGGGCCGAGCAGTACTTC
16,TRBJ2-3,.,TRBV7-6,.,CASSKMYASPADTQYF,TGTGCCAGCAGCAAGATGTATGCCAGTCCAGCAGATACGCAGTATTTT
14,TRBJ2-7,.,TRBV2,TRBD1,CASASNRGSYEQYF,TGTGCCAGCGCGAGTAACAGGGGGTCCTACGAGCAGTACTTC
12,TRBJ1-1,.,TRBV19,.,CASSIDAGEAFF,TGTGCCAGTAGTATTGACGCAGGGGAAGCTTTCTTT
15,TRBJ2-2,.,TRBV7-2,TRBD1,CASSSRQGGTGELFF,TGTGCCAGCAGCTCCCGACAGGGGGGGACCGGGGAGCTGTTTTTT
12,TRBJ1-2,.,TRBV6-1,.,CAGNQGNYGYTF,TGTGCCGGGAACCAGGGGAACTATGGCTACACCTTC
11,TRBJ2-5,.,TRBV5-4,.,CASSLQETQYF,TGTGCCAGCAGTTTACAAGAGACCCAGTACTTC
17,TRBJ2-7,once,TRBV21-1,.,CASSKKQRAGGPIGYLF,TGTGCCAGCAGCAAAAAGCAAAGAGCGGGAGGCCCCATCGGCTACTTATTC
19,TRBJ1-5,.,TRBV10-2,TRBD1,CASSEQTGTGERMNQPQHF,TGCGCCAGCAGTGAGCAGACAGGGACGGGCGAAAGGATGAATCAGCCCCAGCATTTT
13,TRBJ2-2,.,TRBV29-1,TRBD1,CSVETGVTGELFF,TGCAGCGTTGAAACAGGGGTCACCGGGGAGCTGTTTTTT
14,TRBJ1-4,.,TRBV6-5,.,CASSYSEVNEKLFF,TGTGCCAGCAGTTACTCGGAAGTTAATGAAAAACTGTTTTTT
16,TRBJ2-3,.,TRBV7-7,TRBD2,CASSLGLAKGTDTQYF,TGTGCTAGCAGCTTAGGACTAGCCAAGGGCACAGATACGCAGTATTTT
16,TRBJ2-5,.,TRBV19,TRBD2,CASSARTSGSRETQYF,TGTGCCAGTAGTGCCCGGACTAGCGGGAGTCGGGAGACCCAGTACTTC
13,TRBJ2-2,.,TRBV30,.,CAWSPGKTGELFF,TGTGCCTGGAGCCCAGGGAAAACCGGGGAGCTGTTTTTT
12,TRBJ1-4,.,TRBV7-9,.,CASSLNQEKLFF,TGTGCCAGCAGCTTAAATCAGGAAAAACTGTTTTTT
13,TRBJ2-7,.,TRBV14,TRBD1,CASRRTGAAEQYF,TGTGCCAGCAGACGGACAGGGGCGGCTGAGCAGTACTTC
14,TRBJ2-3,.,TRBV5-1,TRBD2,CASSSGGAPDTQYF,TGCGCCAGTTCAAGCGGGGGGGCCCCAGATACGCAGTATTTT
15,TRBJ2-1,once,TRBV25-1,TRBD1,CASSEGQVRDNEQFF,TGTGCCAGCAGTGAAGGACAGGTTAGGGACAATGAGCAGTTCTTC
15,TRBJ2-2,.,TRBV9,.,CASSVSLVGTGELFF,TGTGCCAGCAGCGTTTCCCTAGTGGGCACCGGGGAGCTGTTTTTT
14,TRBJ2-1,.,TRBV12-5,TRBD2,CASGTGLAFDEQFF,TGTGCTAGTGGTACGGGACTAGCGTTCGATGAGCAGTTCTTC
14,TRBJ2-2,.,TRBV11-2,.,CATPKGSNTGELFF,TGTGCCACGCCAAAGGGGTCGAACACCGGGGAGCTGTTTTTT